This T cell receptor beta chain was profiled in a study of cytomegalovirus exposure and HLA in healthy donors. Study in general: The roughly 130 validation repertoires, a later analysis reported, used the same platform as the roughly 700 repertoires from the first cohort. Findings of the study overall: The study flagged 150 to 200 TCR beta chains as cytomegalovirus-associated. Three CMV-associated chains were confirmed in vitro to be specific for CMV antigens.

The donors belonged to the approximately 110-subject validation cohort, separate from the 666-subject first cohort. As to this clone: The antigen is undetermined.

The table came from immunoSEQ multiplex PCR; TCRdb's copy has only in-frame clones and leaves some out. Found here are under 250,000 clones, around nine tenths of them singletons; the top ten hold approximately 1%. After removal of 4 bases from V and 4 bases from J, the junction contained 3 bases not matched to a gene. Per the germline V gene, CDR1 is SGHTA and CDR2 is FQGNSA. There are 14 residues in the CDR3. The chain recombines TRBV7-2 with TRBJ2-7; the match to TRBD1 covers 11 bases. This clonotype was sampled from a woman between 18 and 29 years old in good health and CMV-seronegative. The sequenced sample consisted of PBMCs. The CDR3 protein is CASSWTGGFYEQYF. DNA of the CDR3: TGTGCCAGCAGCTGGACAGGGGGCTTTTACGAGCAGTACTTC.